This entry lists 20 T cell receptor beta chains sequenced from one sample in a study of OX40 agonist ivuxolimab in advanced cancers. Preparation of the library involved the immunoSEQ multiplex PCR assay. The table was pulled from immuneACCESS by TCRdb, which kept in-frame rearrangements only. Such tables lose some clones; where checked, under half of the loss comes from unresolved V genes, and the rest has no known cause. This sample comprises roughly 100,000 clones, 87% of them detected only once. Around 1.5% of the sample is taken by the ten largest. The sample here was CD4+ or CD8+ T cells sorted from blood, taken in a trial of the OX40 agonist ivuxolimab. The origin of the receptors is an adult with an advanced solid tumor such as melanoma, head and neck, liver or kidney cancer.

The chain employs TRBV7-9 and TRBJ2-5; 9 nucleotides match TRBD1. Unmatched junction bases numbered 15, after V lost 5 bases and J lost 5 bases. The CDR3 is made up of 17 amino acids. Per germline, CDR1 SEHNR and CDR2 FQNEAQ (reference sequence). CDR3 in DNA: TGTGCCAGCAGCCCCCAGGACAGGGGCGCTAGAGGGGAGACCCAGTACTTC. Protein sequence: CASSPQDRGARGETQYF.

Of note for this clone: A junction end diverges from the germline sequence, so it may reflect a read error. The chain joins TRBV7-2 to TRBJ2-7, with 12 bases that match TRBD2. Germline values: CDR1 SGHTA, CDR2 FQGNSA. This CDR3 has 15 amino acids. The CDR3 spells CASTLLAGGSYEQYF. The CDR3 nucleotides are TGTGCCAGCACCTTACTAGCGGGAGGATCCTACGAGCAGTACTTC. Full variable domain (missing parts from reference TRBV7-2 and TRBJ2-7): GAGVSQSPSNKVTEKGKDVELRCDPISGHTALYWYRQSLGQGLEFLIYFQGNSAPDKSGLPSDRFSAERTGGSVSTLTIQRTQQEDSAVYLCASTLLAGGSYEQYFGPGTRLTVT.

The chain carries TRBV7-2 and TRBJ2-1; TRBD2 aligns across 8 bases. CDR3 length: 15 amino acids. J lost 7 bases, V lost 1 base, and 6 bases had no gene match. CDR1 is SGHTA, CDR2 FQGNSA, per germline. In nucleotides, the CDR3 is TGTGCCAGCAGCTTAGATGGGACTAGTATAAATGAGCAGTTCTTC. As protein: CASSLDGTSINEQFF.

This clone was recorded only once. This chain links TRBV5-1 with TRBJ2-1; the D gene is possibly TRBD2 (6 bases). The CDR3 is 16 residues long. The germline V gene encodes CDR1 SGHRS and CDR2 YFSETQ. Trimming cost V 7 bases and J 0 bases, with 17 bases left between them. The CDR3 reads CASAPGGTSSYNEQFF. The CDR3 nucleotides read TGCGCCAGCGCCCCCGGGGGAACCTCCTCCTACAATGAGCAGTTCTTC.

The chain combines TRBV7-9 with TRBJ2-4; the match to TRBD2 covers 7 bases. Trimming removed 2 bases from V and 2 bases from J; junction bases left unmatched: 12. CDR3 length: 18 residues. Germline CDR1 and CDR2: SEHNR and FQNEAQ (reference sequence). The CDR3 sequence: CASSLPDERGFSKNIQYF. CDR3 in DNA: TGTGCCAGCAGCTTACCGGACGAGCGGGGATTTTCCAAAAACATTCAGTACTTC.

This clone occurred once. The J gene is TRBJ2-7, the V gene TRBV7-6; TRBD1 matches 7 bases. Germline assignment: CDR1 SGHVS and CDR2 FNYEAQ. The trim removed 5 bases at V and 4 bases at J, leaving 8 bases unmatched. CDR3 length: 14 residues. CDR3: CASSLTGKTYEQYF. As DNA, the CDR3 is TGTGCCAGCAGCCTGACAGGGAAGACGTACGAGCAGTACTTC.

The chain joins TRBV6-5 to TRBJ1-1; 8 positions match TRBD1. Germline V gene data show CDR1 as MNHEY and CDR2 as SVGAGI. J gave up 7 bases and V 4 bases, and 5 bases lay outside the gene matches. The CDR3 has 13 residues. The DNA for the CDR3 is TGTGCCAGCAGTTCCCTCGGACAGGGTGAAGCTTTCTTT. Amino acid sequence: CASSSLGQGEAFF.

This chain connects TRBV5-5 to TRBJ1-6; D call uncertain. Trimming cost V 5 bases and J 5 bases, with 8 bases left between them. This CDR3 has 13 residues. Germline CDR1 SGHKS, CDR2 YYEKEE (reference sequence). CDR3 protein: CASRVLNNSPLHF. The CDR3 DNA sequence: TGTGCCAGCAGGGTACTAAATAATTCACCCCTCCACTTT.

V and J are TRBV7-9 and TRBJ1-4, with D possibly matching TRBD1 (5 bases). This CDR3 is 14 amino acids long. V was pared by 1 base and J by 8 bases, with 11 bases between. CDR1 and CDR2 (germline): SEHNR, FQNEAQ (reference sequence). The CDR3 region is CASSLGSGREKLFF. The CDR3 nucleotides read TGTGCCAGCAGCTTAGGATCAGGGAGGGAAAAACTGTTTTTT.

This chain connects TRBV19 to TRBJ1-1; 9 bases line up with TRBD1. From germline, CDR1 is LNHDA and CDR2 SQIVND (reference sequence). There are 14 residues in the CDR3. V gave up 6 bases and J gave up 4 bases; unmatched junction bases: 6. CDR3 region: CASRNRGHSTEAFF. The CDR3 DNA is TGTGCCAGTAGGAACAGGGGGCACAGCACTGAAGCTTTCTTT. Together with reference TRBV19 and TRBJ1-1, the CDR3 gives the full variable domain: DGGITQSPKYLFRKEGQNVTLSCEQNLNHDAMYWYRQDPGQGLRLIYYSQIVNDFQKGDIAEGYSVSREKKESFPLTVTSAQKNPTAFYLCASRNRGHSTEAFFGQGTRLTVV.

V gene TRBV15 combines with J gene TRBJ2-5, with 7 bases that match TRBD2. With the DNA end fitting TRBJ2-7 better, the J assignment may be wrong. Germline V gene sequence: CDR1 LNHNV, CDR2 YYDKDF (reference sequence). The CDR3 totals 14 residues. CDR3 DNA sequence: TGTGCCACCAGCAGAGTCGGGGAGGGGTACGAGCAGTACTTC. Encoded protein: CATSRVGEGYEQYF.

The chain recombines TRBV7-9 with TRBJ2-3, with TRBD1 identical over 7 bases. This CDR3 contains 14 residues. Germline loops: CDR1 SEHNR, CDR2 FQNEAQ (reference sequence). V shed 4 bases and J 6 bases; nucleotides not matched to a gene: 7. The CDR3 DNA reads as TGTGCCAGCAGCTCAACAGGGGCGGGCGATACGCAGTATTTT. Its translation: CASSSTGAGDTQYF.

V gene TRBV28 combines with J gene TRBJ2-3, with TRBD1 as a possible D gene (6 bases). CDR3 size: 13 residues. Germline CDR1 MDHEN, CDR2 SYDVKM. V shed 9 bases and J shed 3 bases, with 13 bases lying between them. The DNA for the CDR3 is TGTGCCAGTATACAGGGTTCGACAGATACGCAGTATTTT. The encoded protein is CASIQGSTDTQYF.

About this clone: This same CDR3 is encoded by further DNA sequences in the sample. The rearrangement uses TRBV27 and TRBJ2-2; D might be TRBD1 (6 bases). The CDR3 consists of 14 residues. V was clipped by 3 bases and J by 5 bases, with 10 bases between them. Germline lookup yields CDR1 MNHEY and CDR2 SMNVEV (reference sequence). The CDR3 DNA follows: TGTGCCAGCAGTTTTTCGAGGGGGACCGGGGAGCTGTTTTTT. It is translated as CASSFSRGTGELFF.

This clone occurred once. The chain joins TRBV4-1 to TRBJ2-5; D may match TRBD1 or TRBD2 (5 bases each). The ends were cut back, 4 bases at V and 4 bases at J, with 16 bases in the middle. The CDR3 loop spans 15 amino acids. Per germline, CDR1 MGHRA and CDR2 YSYEKL. CDR3: CASSPPGPVLETQYF. CDR3 sequence (DNA): TGCGCCAGCAGCCCCCCGGGGCCGGTCCTAGAGACCCAGTACTTC.

This clone was counted only a few times. The gene calls are TRBV2 and TRBJ2-5; 7 nucleotides align to TRBD1. Germline values: CDR1 SNHLY, CDR2 FYNNEI. This CDR3 comprises 14 residues. Germline trimming cut 5 bases from V and 1 base from J; bases unmatched to any gene: 4. CDR3 sequence (DNA): TGTGCCAGCAGTCAACAGGGGACCCAAGAGACCCAGTACTTC. Translating gives CASSQQGTQETQYF.

The gene calls are TRBV13 and TRBJ2-2; D not resolved. V was trimmed by 5 bases and J by 0 bases, leaving 10 bases between them. Germline loops: CDR1 PRHDT, CDR2 FYEKMQ (reference sequence). CDR3 length: 15 residues. CDR3 amino acids: CASSPRSTNTGELFF. In nucleotides, the CDR3 is TGTGCCAGCAGCCCTCGGTCAACGAACACCGGGGAGCTGTTTTTT.

J is TRBJ1-1 and V is TRBV27; D ambiguous. The germline V gene encodes CDR1 MNHEY and CDR2 SMNVEV (reference sequence). Trimming removed 5 bases from V and 0 bases from J, with 10 bases in between. This CDR3 region has 14 residues. The CDR3 spells CASSTQTMNTEAFF. CDR3 nucleotide sequence: TGTGCCAGCAGTACACAGACCATGAACACTGAAGCTTTCTTT.

The rearrangement links TRBV11-2 to TRBJ2-2; D is ambiguous. Germline CDR1 reads SGHAT; CDR2 reads FQNNGV. CDR3 length: 14 amino acids. V lost 4 bases, J lost 7 bases, and 13 bases lay in between. The CDR3 here is CASSSNAEGGELFF. The CDR3 DNA follows: TGTGCCAGCAGCTCAAATGCGGAAGGCGGGGAGCTGTTTTTT.

This sequence joins TRBV2 and TRBJ2-5, with TRBD2 matching 10 bases. The CDR3 is made up of 17 amino acids. Trimming took 0 bases from V and 3 from J; bases not matched to a gene: 7. Germline-derived CDR1 and CDR2 are SNHLY and FYNNEI. Here the CDR3 reads CASSEALLAGEKETQYF. CDR3 nucleotide sequence: TGTGCCAGCAGTGAAGCATTGCTAGCGGGGGAAAAAGAGACCCAGTACTTC.